The 8 T cell receptor beta chains below were found in one sample sequenced in a study of T cell responses to AZD1222 COVID-19 vaccine. TCRdb's table, derived via immunoSEQ multiplex PCR, lists solely in-frame clones and lacks some. The sample has 180,000 or so clones; around nine tenths are singletons. Source: peripheral blood, taken 28 days after the second AZD1222 dose. These receptors were taken from an adult who received the AZD1222 COVID-19 vaccine.

This clone was picked up one time. The rearrangement links TRBV7-9 to TRBJ1-4; 9 positions agree with TRBD1. This CDR3 is 14 amino acids long. In germline, CDR1 is SEHNR, CDR2 FQNEAQ (reference sequence). V was clipped by 5 bases and J by 2 bases; unmatched bases: 0. This chain's CDR3 is CASSGTGTNEKLFF. The CDR3 DNA reads TGTGCCAGCAGCGGGACAGGGACTAATGAAAAACTGTTTTTT.

This chain connects TRBV5-1 to TRBJ2-6; D call uncertain. The germline CDR1 and CDR2 sequences are SGHRS and YFSETQ. V lost 4 bases, J lost 0 bases, and 11 bases lay in between. This CDR3 region has 16 residues. The CDR3 sequence is CASSKPTASGANVLTF. The CDR3 DNA follows: TGCGCCAGCAGCAAACCCACAGCCTCTGGGGCCAACGTCCTGACTTTC.

The chain carries TRBV10-1 and TRBJ1-3, with D unclear. CDR3 length: 15 residues. Trimming took off 5 bases at V and 2 bases at J, with 13 bases between the two ends. Germline V lookup: CDR1 WNHNN, CDR2 SYGVQD (reference sequence). The CDR3 nucleotides read TGCGCCAGCAGTCAGAACGGGTTTCCTGGAAACACCATATATTTT. The encoded protein is CASSQNGFPGNTIYF.

The chain couples TRBV2 to TRBJ2-3; no clear D. The CDR3 loop spans 14 amino acids. The ends were cut back, 4 bases at V and 1 base at J, with 9 bases in the middle. The germline V gene has CDR1 SNHLY and CDR2 FYNNEI. In DNA, the CDR3 is TGTGCCAGCAGTGTGGGCCCTCGCACAGATACGCAGTATTTT. Protein: CASSVGPRTDTQYF.

This chain connects TRBV2 to TRBJ2-7; D is unresolved. The CDR3 sequence is 12 residues long. Germline V gene data show CDR1 as SNHLY and CDR2 as FYNNEI. The V gene lost 8 bases and the J gene lost 7 bases, with 15 bases spanning the gap. CDR3 in amino acids: CASLLPPDEQYF. As DNA, the CDR3 is TGTGCCAGCCTACTCCCGCCCGATGAGCAGTACTTC.

The chain joins TRBV27 to TRBJ1-3; D gene unclear. Trimming cost V 6 bases and J 12 bases, with 21 bases left between them. Germline CDR1 is MNHEY and CDR2 is SMNVEV (reference sequence). This CDR3 region has 14 residues. CDR3 coding DNA: TGTGCCAGCAGCCCGATGGCCAGCCGAAAGATCATATATTTT. Amino acid sequence: CASSPMASRKIIYF.

The V and J genes are TRBV4-2 and TRBJ1-2; D is unclear. V gave up 0 bases and J gave up 0 bases, with 8 bases separating them. Germline CDR1 is LGHNA and CDR2 is YNFKEQ. This CDR3 has 15 residues. This CDR3 is CASSQDPETNYGYTF. CDR3 DNA: TGTGCCAGCAGCCAAGATCCCGAGACTAACTATGGCTACACCTTC.

V is TRBV4-2 and J is TRBJ1-4, with D uncertain. V lost 0 bases and J 3 bases, leaving 11 bases between the germline ends. Germline V lookup: CDR1 LGHNA, CDR2 YNFKEQ. The CDR3 covers 16 residues. Written as DNA, the CDR3 is TGTGCCAGCAGCCAAGAGATTGGACGGTCTAATGAAAAACTGTTTTTT. Amino acid sequence: CASSQEIGRSNEKLFF.